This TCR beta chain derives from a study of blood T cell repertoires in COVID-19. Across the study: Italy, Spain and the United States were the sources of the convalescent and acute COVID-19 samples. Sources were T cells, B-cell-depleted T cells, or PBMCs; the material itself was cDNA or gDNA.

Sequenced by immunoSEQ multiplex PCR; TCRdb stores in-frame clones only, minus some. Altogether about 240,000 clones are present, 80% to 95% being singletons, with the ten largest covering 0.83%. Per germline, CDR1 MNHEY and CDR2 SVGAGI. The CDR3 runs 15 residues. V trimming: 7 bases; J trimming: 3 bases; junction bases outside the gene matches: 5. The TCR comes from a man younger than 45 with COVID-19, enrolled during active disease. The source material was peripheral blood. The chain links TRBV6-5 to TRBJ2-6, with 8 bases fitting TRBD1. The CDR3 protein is CASNSGGDGANVLTF. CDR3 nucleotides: TGTGCCAGCAACTCAGGGGGCGATGGGGCCAACGTCCTGACTTTC.